These 27 T cell receptor beta chains came from one sample sequenced in a study of PD-1 blockade in classical Hodgkin lymphoma. Patients all relapsed after autologous stem cell transplantation, and there was variation in brentuximab vedotin exposure. TCRdb's copy holds only in-frame clones and misses some; the assay was immunoSEQ multiplex PCR. Of more than 140,000 clones in the sample, 78% were seen once. Material: peripheral blood mononuclear cells (PBMCs), obtained before the second cycle of nivolumab. These receptors were obtained from a human donor with classical Hodgkin lymphoma.

The rearrangement links TRBV6-4 to TRBJ1-1; no clear D gene. The CDR3 loop spans 16 amino acids. Looked up from germline, CDR1 is MRHNA and CDR2 is SNTAGT. The germline V and J ends were trimmed by 4 bases and 1 base, with 16 bases remaining between them. In nucleotides, the CDR3 is TGTGCCAGCAGTGCCAGCCCCTATAGCCCGAACACTGAAGCTTTCTTT. It encodes CASSASPYSPNTEAFF.

V is TRBV2 and J is TRBJ2-7; D might be TRBD2 (5 bases). The germline V gene has CDR1 SNHLY and CDR2 FYNNEI. The CDR3 consists of 12 residues. Trimming took 2 bases from V and 7 from J, leaving 9 bases between them. The CDR3 bases are TGTGCCAGCAGTGAATCGAGGGTGGAGCAGTACTTC. Protein: CASSESRVEQYF. The full variable domain, its missing parts supplied by reference TRBV2 and TRBJ2-7, is EPEVTQTPSHQVTQMGQEVILRCVPISNHLYFYWYRQILGQKVEFLVSFYNNEISEKSEIFDDQFSVERPDGSNFTLKIRSTKLEDSAMYFCASSESRVEQYFGPGTRLTVT.

This chain joins TRBV5-5 and TRBJ2-2; possible D gene TRBD1, 6 bases. The CDR3 spans 14 residues. Germline V gives CDR1 SGHKS, CDR2 YYEKEE (reference sequence). V was shortened by 4 bases and J by 4 bases, with 11 bases between the two germline ends. The CDR3 DNA reads TGTGCCAGCAGCGAATCAGGGGCCACCGGGGAGCTGTTTTTT. This sequence encodes CASSESGATGELFF.

CDR3 bases: TGTGCCTGGAGTGAATTAGCGGGCAATGAGCAGTTCTTC. It is translated as CAWSELAGNEQFF. V gene TRBV30 combines with J gene TRBJ2-1, with 7 bases that match TRBD2. J lost 6 bases, V lost 1 base, and 3 bases had no gene match. Germline loops: CDR1 GTSNPN, CDR2 SVGIG (reference sequence). The CDR3 length is 13 residues. The variable domain in full, completed from reference TRBV30 and TRBJ2-1, reads SQTIHQWPATLVQPVGSPLSLECTVEGTSNPNLYWYRQAAGRGLQLLFYSVGIGQISSEVPQNLSASRPQDRQFILSSKKLLLSDSGFYLCAWSELAGNEQFFGPGTRLTVL.

V and J are TRBV19 and TRBJ1-6, with 8 nucleotides matching TRBD1. Germline CDR1 and CDR2: LNHDA and SQIVND (reference sequence). The length of the CDR3 is 14 residues. With V trimmed by 6 bases and J by 7 bases, 5 bases remained unmatched. This chain's CDR3 is CASSSRGRNSPLHF. CDR3 coding DNA: TGTGCCAGTAGCTCCAGGGGGCGAAATTCACCCCTCCACTTT. The whole variable domain, remainder taken from reference TRBV19 and TRBJ1-6, is DGGITQSPKYLFRKEGQNVTLSCEQNLNHDAMYWYRQDPGQGLRLIYYSQIVNDFQKGDIAEGYSVSREKKESFPLTVTSAQKNPTAFYLCASSSRGRNSPLHFGNGTRLTVT.

This clone was recorded a few times. The rearrangement joins TRBV28 to TRBJ1-3; no clear D gene. CDR1 is MDHEN and CDR2 is SYDVKM in the germline V gene. V lost 1 base and J lost 0, with 10 bases in between. The CDR3 runs to 16 residues. The CDR3 bases are TGTGCCAGCAGTTTATCTCAGGTTACCTCTGGAAACACCATATATTTT. Translating it yields CASSLSQVTSGNTIYF.

The genes are TRBV11-3 and TRBJ2-3; D is uncertain. CDR1 SGHNT and CDR2 YENEEA come from the germline V gene. The germline V and J ends were trimmed by 3 bases and 3 bases, with 7 bases remaining between them. The CDR3 is made up of 13 amino acids. In nucleotides, the CDR3 is TGTGCCAGCAGCTTCTCGCGGACAGATACGCAGTATTTT. It yields the protein CASSFSRTDTQYF.

On this clone itself: The same CDR3 can be traced to other DNA sequences in this sample. This CDR3 is CAISEGTANYGYTF. The CDR3 nucleotides are TGTGCCATCAGTGAAGGGACAGCTAACTATGGCTACACCTTC. The chain couples TRBV10-3 to TRBJ1-2, with 7 bases matching TRBD1. With 3 bases clipped from V and 0 bases from J, the junction kept 1 base outside the gene matches. The germline V gene encodes CDR1 ENHRY and CDR2 SYGVKD. The CDR3 covers 14 residues.

This clone has just one count. The chain combines TRBV7-5 with TRBJ1-5; the table's D call of TRBD1 was not tested on the DNA. TRBV7-5 is flagged as a pseudogene. CDR3 size: 15 residues. The CDR3 is CASSPQGDSNQPQHF. The CDR3 DNA follows: TGTGCCAGCAGCCCGCAGGGGGATAGCAATCAGCCCCAGCATTTT.

This clone has only a few counts. The rearrangement links TRBV29-1 to TRBJ1-2; 10 nucleotides match TRBD1. The length of the CDR3 is 14 residues. Germline-derived CDR1 and CDR2 are SQVTM and ANQGSEA. J lost 7 bases, V lost 3 bases, and 8 bases had no gene match. The CDR3 DNA reads as TGCAGCGTTGAGGGACAGGGGAGCAGTGGTGGCTACACCTTC. Protein: CSVEGQGSSGGYTF.

The chain carries TRBV7-6 and TRBJ1-5, with a possible D match to TRBD1 (5 bases). The CDR3 covers 18 residues. Germline V gene sequence: CDR1 SGHVS, CDR2 FNYEAQ. Deletions cut 6 bases from V and 2 bases from J, with 23 bases between. CDR3 sequence (DNA): TGTGCCAGCAGTTTGGGGCCACAGACCCGCTATGGCAATCAGCCCCAGCATTTT. This translates into CASSLGPQTRYGNQPQHF. The full variable domain, completed using reference TRBV7-6 and TRBJ1-5, is GAGVSQSPRYKVTKRGQDVALRCDPISGHVSLYWYRQALGQGPEFLTYFNYEAQQDKSGLPNDRFSAERPEGSISTLTIQRTEQRDSAMYRCASSLGPQTRYGNQPQHFGDGTRLSIL.

The chain couples TRBV6-6 to TRBJ1-5, with TRBD1 as a possible D gene (5 bases). The germline CDR1 and CDR2 sequences are MNHNY and SVGAGI (reference sequence). The CDR3 length is 14 residues. V was shortened by 1 base and J by 5 bases, with 9 bases between the two germline ends. CDR3 in amino acids: CASSYWGGDQPQHF. The CDR3 bases are TGTGCCAGCAGTTACTGGGGAGGGGATCAGCCCCAGCATTTT.

This chain links TRBV30 with TRBJ2-1, with 9 bases identical to TRBD2. The CDR3 has 15 amino acids. Germline-derived CDR1 and CDR2 are GTSNPN and SVGIG (reference sequence). V lost 0 bases to trimming and J lost 7 bases; unmatched junction nucleotides: 7. CDR3 amino acids: CAWSVLAGSRNEQFF. Here the CDR3 DNA reads TGTGCCTGGAGTGTACTAGCGGGCTCGAGAAATGAGCAGTTCTTC.

The chain links TRBV28 to TRBJ2-7; D unresolved. The ends were cut back, 5 bases at V and 1 base at J, with 9 bases in the middle. Germline V gene lookup returns CDR1 MDHEN and CDR2 SYDVKM. The CDR3 is 13 amino acids. The CDR3 sequence is CASSPGQSYEQYF. The CDR3 DNA reads as TGTGCCAGCAGTCCGGGCCAATCCTACGAGCAGTACTTC.

The gene calls are TRBV6-6 and TRBJ2-6; D uncertain. Between the trimmed V and J ends, which lost 6 bases and 2 bases, there was a span of 5 bases. Germline V gene sequence: CDR1 MNHNY, CDR2 SVGAGI (reference sequence). The CDR3 is 13 residues long. The CDR3 loop reads CASRAPGANVLTF. The CDR3, as DNA: TGTGCCAGCAGGGCCCCTGGGGCCAACGTCCTGACTTTC.

CDR3 nucleotides: TGTGCCAGCAGTGGCGAGACTAGCGGGAGGTCCGCCTACGAGCAGTACTTC. It yields the protein CASSGETSGRSAYEQYF. The chain recombines TRBV6-4 with TRBJ2-7; 13 bases fit TRBD2. The CDR3 contains 17 residues. J lost 2 bases, V lost 4 bases, and 8 bases had no gene match. The germline V gene encodes CDR1 MRHNA and CDR2 SNTAGT.

The chain joins TRBV10-3 to TRBJ2-6, with 11 positions matching TRBD2. The CDR3 sequence is 21 residues long. V was clipped by 4 bases and J by 0 bases; unmatched bases: 14. Looked up from germline, CDR1 is ENHRY and CDR2 is SYGVKD. CDR3 loop: CAISAASGGSRPRSGANVLTF. CDR3 DNA: TGTGCCATCAGTGCGGCTAGCGGGGGGTCTCGTCCTCGCTCTGGGGCCAACGTCCTGACTTTC.

This chain uses TRBV27 with TRBJ2-5; 11 bases map to TRBD2. CDR1 and CDR2 from the germline V gene are MNHEY and SMNVEV (reference sequence). The CDR3 has 20 residues. V lost 5 bases, J lost 5 bases, and 22 bases stayed unmatched. CDR3 sequence reads: CASSPHLPARASGRKETQYF. DNA of the CDR3: TGTGCCAGCAGTCCACACTTACCCGCGAGGGCTAGCGGGAGGAAGGAGACCCAGTACTTC.

The rearrangement joins TRBV10-3 to TRBJ2-1; the match to TRBD2 covers 9 bases. CDR1 and CDR2 from the germline V gene are ENHRY and SYGVKD. J lost 0 bases, V lost 2 bases, and 5 bases had no gene match. This CDR3 is built from 17 residues. The CDR3 sequence is CAISEPGLASSYNEQFF. CDR3 DNA sequence: TGTGCCATCAGTGAGCCGGGACTAGCCAGCTCCTACAATGAGCAGTTCTTC.

The CDR3 reads CASSLLGGEATNEKLFF. Written as DNA, the CDR3 is TGTGCCAGCAGCCTTCTGGGGGGCGAAGCAACTAATGAAAAACTGTTTTTT. The chain has TRBV5-6 and TRBJ1-4; perhaps TRBD1 as D (6 bases). Trimming took off 4 bases at V and 0 bases at J, with 16 bases between the two ends. CDR1 and CDR2 from the germline V gene are SGHDT and YYEEEE. This CDR3 has 17 residues. The whole variable domain, filled in from reference TRBV5-6 and TRBJ1-4, reads DAGVTQSPTHLIKTRGQQVTLRCSPKSGHDTVSWYQQALGQGPQFIFQYYEEEERQRGNFPDRFSGHQFPNYSSELNVNALLLGDSALYLCASSLLGGEATNEKLFFGSGTQLSVL.

The rearrangement links TRBV6-1 to TRBJ1-1; D unresolved. Germline-derived CDR1 and CDR2 are MNHNS and SASEGT. Deletions cut 7 bases from V and 1 base from J, with 7 bases between. The CDR3 totals 12 residues. The CDR3 protein is CASTGRNTEAFF. The CDR3 DNA sequence: TGTGCCAGCACGGGTCGGAACACTGAAGCTTTCTTT.

V and J are TRBV27 and TRBJ1-1, with D possibly TRBD1 on 5 matching bases. V gave up 3 bases and J gave up 0 bases, with 17 bases separating them. Germline assignment: CDR1 MNHEY and CDR2 SMNVEV (reference sequence). CDR3 size: 17 residues. This CDR3 is CASSFRSAGTLNTEAFF. Written as DNA, the CDR3 is TGTGCCAGCAGTTTCAGGTCCGCCGGGACGTTGAACACTGAAGCTTTCTTT.

The chain couples TRBV11-2 to TRBJ2-5, with D tentatively TRBD2 (5 bases). The V gene lost 5 bases and the J gene lost 5 bases, with 18 bases spanning the gap. Looked up from germline, CDR1 is SGHAT and CDR2 is FQNNGV. This CDR3 is built from 15 residues. DNA of the CDR3: TGTGCCAGCAGCCCGGAGCGGCGAAGGGTGGAGACCCAGTACTTC. As protein: CASSPERRRVETQYF. The full variable domain, rest sourced from reference TRBV11-2 and TRBJ2-5, is EAGVAQSPRYKIIEKRQSVAFWCNPISGHATLYWYQQILGQGPKLLIQFQNNGVVDDSQLPKDRFSAERLKGVDSTLKIQPAKLEDSAVYLCASSPERRRVETQYFGPGTRLLVL.

The V call is TRBV6-5, the J call TRBJ2-7; D unresolved. The V and J ends lost 9 bases and 0 bases respectively, with 15 bases between them. The CDR3 is 14 residues long. Germline lookup yields CDR1 MNHEY and CDR2 SVGAGI. This CDR3 is CASWRGVSSYEQYF. CDR3 bases: TGTGCCAGTTGGCGTGGGGTAAGCTCCTACGAGCAGTACTTC.

The chain has TRBV6-6 and TRBJ2-5; a possible D gene is TRBD2 (6 bases). The V end lost 2 bases, the J end lost 5 bases, and 15 bases lay between the germline ends. CDR1 and CDR2 (germline): MNHNY, SVGAGI (reference sequence). CDR3 length: 15 amino acids. This CDR3 is CASSYRGGLGETQYF. CDR3 in DNA: TGTGCCAGCAGTTACAGGGGAGGCCTCGGGGAGACCCAGTACTTC.

For this clone: Different DNA sequences within this sample yield the same CDR3. The genes are TRBV27 and TRBJ2-6; unclear D gene. Trimming removed 6 bases from V and 1 base from J, with 4 bases in between. This CDR3 contains 13 residues. Germline assignment: CDR1 MNHEY and CDR2 SMNVEV (reference sequence). As DNA, the CDR3 is TGTGCCAGCAGGGGTTCTGGGGCCAACGTCCTGACTTTC. It codes for CASRGSGANVLTF.

The rearrangement joins TRBV28 to TRBJ2-1; tentatively, D is TRBD2 (6 bases). Germline CDR1 reads MDHEN; CDR2 reads SYDVKM. V was shortened by 3 bases and J by 6 bases, with 12 bases between the two germline ends. The CDR3 is 14 amino acids. This CDR3 reads CASSLLVAANEQFF. CDR3 DNA sequence: TGTGCCAGCAGTTTGCTAGTAGCGGCCAATGAGCAGTTCTTC.